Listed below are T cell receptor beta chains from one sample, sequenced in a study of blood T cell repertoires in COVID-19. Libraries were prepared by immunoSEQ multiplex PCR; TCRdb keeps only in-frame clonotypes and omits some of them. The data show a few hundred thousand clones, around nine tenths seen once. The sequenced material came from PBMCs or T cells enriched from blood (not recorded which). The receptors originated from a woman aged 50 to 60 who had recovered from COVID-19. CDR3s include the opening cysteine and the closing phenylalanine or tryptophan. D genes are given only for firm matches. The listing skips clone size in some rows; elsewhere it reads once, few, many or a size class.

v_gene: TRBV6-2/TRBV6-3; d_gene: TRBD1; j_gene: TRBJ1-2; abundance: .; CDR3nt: TGTGCCAGCAGTTACACCCGCCGGGACAGGGATGACGGCTACACCTTC; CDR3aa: CASSYTRRDRDDGYTF
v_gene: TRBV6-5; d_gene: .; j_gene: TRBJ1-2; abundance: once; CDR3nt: TGTGCCAGCAGGGGTGTCAGGGTGAACTATGGCTACACCTTC; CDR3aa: CASRGVRVNYGYTF
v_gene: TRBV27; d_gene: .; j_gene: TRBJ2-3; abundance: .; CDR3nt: TGTGCCAGAACGCGGGGCCTCACAGATACGCAGTATTTT; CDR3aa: CARTRGLTDTQYF
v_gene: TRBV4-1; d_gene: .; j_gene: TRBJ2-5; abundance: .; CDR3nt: TGCGCCAGCAGCCAAAGGAACCGCGGTGAGACCCAGTACTTC; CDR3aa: CASSQRNRGETQYF
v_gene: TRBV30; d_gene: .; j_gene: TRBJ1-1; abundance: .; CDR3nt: TGTGCCTGGAGTGTTGGTGTCGGCGGGAACACTGAAGCTTTCTTT; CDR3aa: CAWSVGVGGNTEAFF
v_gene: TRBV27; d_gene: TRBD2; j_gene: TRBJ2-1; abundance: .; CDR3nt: TGTGCCAGCAAACCGACTAGCGGCGTGCTCTACAATGAGCAGTTCTTC; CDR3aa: CASKPTSGVLYNEQFF
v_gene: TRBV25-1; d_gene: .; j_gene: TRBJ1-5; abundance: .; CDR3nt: TGTGCCAGCAGTGAATCAGATAGCAATCAGCCCCAGCATTTT; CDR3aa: CASSESDSNQPQHF
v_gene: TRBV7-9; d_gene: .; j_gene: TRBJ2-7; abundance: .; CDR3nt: TGTGCCAGCAGCCCACCGGCGGCGAGCTCCTACGAGCAGTACTTC; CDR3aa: CASSPPAASSYEQYF
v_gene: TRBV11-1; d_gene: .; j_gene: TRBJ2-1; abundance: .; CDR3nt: TGTGCCAGCAGCTTTCAGTACAATGAGCAGTTCTTC; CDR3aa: CASSFQYNEQFF
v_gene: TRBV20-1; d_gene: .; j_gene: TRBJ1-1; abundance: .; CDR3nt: TGCAGTGCTAGTGTGATAGGGGCTGAAGCTTTCTTT; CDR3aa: CSASVIGAEAFF
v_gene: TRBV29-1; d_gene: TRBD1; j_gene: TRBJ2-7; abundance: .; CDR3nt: TGCAGCGTTAAACTACCGGGACAGACATCCTACGAGCAGTACTTC; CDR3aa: CSVKLPGQTSYEQYF
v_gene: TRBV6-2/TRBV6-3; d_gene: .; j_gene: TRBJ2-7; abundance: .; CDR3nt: TGTGCCAGCAGTTACACGATCGGACAGTACGAGCAGTACTTC; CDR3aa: CASSYTIGQYEQYF
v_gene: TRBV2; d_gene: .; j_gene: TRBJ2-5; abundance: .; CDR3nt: TGTGCCAGCAGTGAAGAGTACCCCGGACTATCATTGGCGACCCAGTACTTC; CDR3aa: CASSEEYPGLSLATQYF
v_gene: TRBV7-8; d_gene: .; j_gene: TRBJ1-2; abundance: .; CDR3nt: TGTGCCAGCAGCCGAGGAGCTCTGCGGGGTCGCGGTGGCTACACCTTC; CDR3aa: CASSRGALRGRGGYTF
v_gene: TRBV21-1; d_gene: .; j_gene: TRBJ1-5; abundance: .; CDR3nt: TGTGCCAGCAGCAAAGAGGAGAGCCCGGCTCCCAATCAGCCCCAGCATTTT; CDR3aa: CASSKEESPAPNQPQHF
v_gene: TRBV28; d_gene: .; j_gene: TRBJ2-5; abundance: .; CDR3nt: TGTGCCAGCAGTTTCCAGGGGGGATTCCAAGAGACCCAGTACTTC; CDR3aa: CASSFQGGFQETQYF
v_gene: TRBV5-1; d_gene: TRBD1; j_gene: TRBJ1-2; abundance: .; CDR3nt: TGCGCCAGCAGGGGACAGGGGTTTGGCTACACCTTC; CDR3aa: CASRGQGFGYTF
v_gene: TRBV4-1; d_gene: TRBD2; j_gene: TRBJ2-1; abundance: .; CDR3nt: TGCGCCAGCAGCTATATAAGTAGCGGGTACAATGAGCAGTTCTTC; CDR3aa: CASSYISSGYNEQFF
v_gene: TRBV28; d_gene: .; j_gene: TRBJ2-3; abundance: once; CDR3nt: TGTGCCAGCACCCAAGGGGCAGATACGCAGTATTTT; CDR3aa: CASTQGADTQYF
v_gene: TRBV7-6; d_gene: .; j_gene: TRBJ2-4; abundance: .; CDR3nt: TGTGCCAGCAGCTCCCACGAGCGACGAGCCAAAAACATTCAGTACTTC; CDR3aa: CASSSHERRAKNIQYF
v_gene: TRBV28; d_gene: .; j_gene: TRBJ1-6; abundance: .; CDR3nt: TGTGCCACGCAACCCGGGTTTAATTCACCCCTCCACTTT; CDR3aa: CATQPGFNSPLHF
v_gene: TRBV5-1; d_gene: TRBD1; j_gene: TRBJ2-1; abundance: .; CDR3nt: TGCGCCAGCAGCTTGGCAGGGGGCCATGAGCAGTTCTTC; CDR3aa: CASSLAGGHEQFF
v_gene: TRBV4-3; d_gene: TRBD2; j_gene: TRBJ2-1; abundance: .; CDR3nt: TGCGCCAGCAGCTCGGGGGGGGCAGTTGAGCAGTTCTTC; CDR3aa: CASSSGGAVEQFF
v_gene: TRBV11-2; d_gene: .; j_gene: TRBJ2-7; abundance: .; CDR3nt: TGTGCCAGCAGCTTGGACACATGGCGCGAGCAGTACTTC; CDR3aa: CASSLDTWREQYF
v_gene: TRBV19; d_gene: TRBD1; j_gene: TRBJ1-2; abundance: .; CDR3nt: TGTGCCAGTAGTCCCCGACAGGGGGCCGGCTATGGCTACACCTTC; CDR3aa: CASSPRQGAGYGYTF
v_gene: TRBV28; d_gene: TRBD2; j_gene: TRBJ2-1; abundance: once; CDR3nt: TGTGCCAGCAGATATAGACTAGCGGGTTACTCCTACAATGAGCAGTTCTTC; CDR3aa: CASRYRLAGYSYNEQFF
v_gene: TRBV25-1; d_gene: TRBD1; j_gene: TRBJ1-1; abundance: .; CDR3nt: TGTGCCAGCAGAAATACAGGGGATTCATTCGACGACACTGAAGCTTTCTTT; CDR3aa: CASRNTGDSFDDTEAFF
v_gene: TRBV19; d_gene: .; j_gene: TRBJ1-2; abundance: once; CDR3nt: TGTGCCAGTAATTCTCCAGGCTTGAACTTCTATGGCTACACCTTC; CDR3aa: CASNSPGLNFYGYTF
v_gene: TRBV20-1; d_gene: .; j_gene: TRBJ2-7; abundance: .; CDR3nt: TGCAGTGCTAGTACGACAGTGGTCGAGCAGTACTTC; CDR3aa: CSASTTVVEQYF
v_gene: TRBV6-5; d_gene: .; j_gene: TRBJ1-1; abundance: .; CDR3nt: TGTGCCAGCAGCTACTCCCGGAGTGCCACTGAAGCTTTCTTT; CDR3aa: CASSYSRSATEAFF
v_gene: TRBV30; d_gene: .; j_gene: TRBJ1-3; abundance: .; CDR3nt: TGTGCCTGGACCAAAGCAGCGGGACGCGGGTCTAAGGGGACCATATATTTT; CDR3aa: CAWTKAAGRGSKGTIYF
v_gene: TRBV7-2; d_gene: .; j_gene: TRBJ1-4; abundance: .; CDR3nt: TGTGCCAGCAGCTTAGCGCCCAGGGTGGGTAATGAAAAACTGTTTTTT; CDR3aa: CASSLAPRVGNEKLFF
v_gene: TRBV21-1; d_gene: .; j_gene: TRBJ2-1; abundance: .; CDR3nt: TGTGCCAGCAGCACGGCTAGCGGCTACAATGAGCAGTTCTTC; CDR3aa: CASSTASGYNEQFF
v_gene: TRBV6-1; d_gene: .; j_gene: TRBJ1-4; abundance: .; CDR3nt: TGTGCCAGCAGTGAGCAGGGGTATAATGAAAAACTGTTTTTT; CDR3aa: CASSEQGYNEKLFF
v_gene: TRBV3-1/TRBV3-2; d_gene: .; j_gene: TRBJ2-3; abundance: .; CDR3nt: TGTGCCAGCAGCCAAGGCAGCGGTTCCCCCGGGGATACGCAGTATTTT; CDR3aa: CASSQGSGSPGDTQYF
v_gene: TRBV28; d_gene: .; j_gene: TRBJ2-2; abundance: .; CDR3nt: TGTGCCAGCAGTTCGTACTTCGTTGAGGGCGGGGAGCTGTTTTTT; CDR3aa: CASSSYFVEGGELFF
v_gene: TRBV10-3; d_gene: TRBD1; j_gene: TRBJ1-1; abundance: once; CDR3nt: TGTGCCATCAAGGCGCGAGACAGGGGCTCTGAAGCTTTCTTT; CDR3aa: CAIKARDRGSEAFF